This T cell receptor (beta chain) was recorded in a study of blood T cell repertoires in COVID-19. Germline assignment: CDR1 MNHEY and CDR2 SVGEGT. V gave up 2 bases and J gave up 3 bases; unmatched junction bases: 6. The CDR3 spans 15 residues. Sequencing was performed with immunoSEQ multiplex PCR; in TCRdb, only in-frame clones are kept and a portion is missing. In the table there are a few hundred thousand clones, approximately 92% of which are singletons. Donors in Cohort 3 who had recovered were those with two negative PCRs, healthcare professional clearance, or resolution of their symptoms. The chain carries TRBV6-2 or TRBV6-3 and TRBJ2-7, with 8 positions matching TRBD2. The specimen was PBMCs or T cells enriched from blood (not recorded which). This receptor was obtained from a woman aged 25 to 45 who had recovered from COVID-19. In DNA form, the CDR3 reads TGTGCCAGCAGTTACCCGCTCAGCGGGGGCTACGAGCAGTACTTC. It translates to CASSYPLSGGYEQYF.